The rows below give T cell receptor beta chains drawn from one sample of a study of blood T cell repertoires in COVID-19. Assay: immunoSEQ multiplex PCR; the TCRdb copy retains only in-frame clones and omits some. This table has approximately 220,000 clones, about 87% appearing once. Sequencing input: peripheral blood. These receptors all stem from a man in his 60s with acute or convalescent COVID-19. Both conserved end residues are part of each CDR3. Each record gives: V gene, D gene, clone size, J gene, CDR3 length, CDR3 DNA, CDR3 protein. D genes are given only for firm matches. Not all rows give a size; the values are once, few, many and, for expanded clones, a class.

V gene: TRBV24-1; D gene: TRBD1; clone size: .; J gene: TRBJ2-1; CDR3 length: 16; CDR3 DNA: TGTGCCACCAGTGGGGCCGGGACAGGGCTCTACAATGAGCAGTTCTTC; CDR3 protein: CATSGAGTGLYNEQFF
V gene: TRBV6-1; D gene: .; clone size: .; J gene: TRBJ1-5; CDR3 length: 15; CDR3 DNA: TGTGCCAGCAGTGAAGCGGGCGGGGTAGGTCAGCCCCAGCATTTT; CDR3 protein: CASSEAGGVGQPQHF
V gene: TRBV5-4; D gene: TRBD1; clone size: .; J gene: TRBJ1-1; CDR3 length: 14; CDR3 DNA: TGTGCCAGCAGCTCGGGACAGGGCCCCCCCGAAGCTTTCTTT; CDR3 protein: CASSSGQGPPEAFF
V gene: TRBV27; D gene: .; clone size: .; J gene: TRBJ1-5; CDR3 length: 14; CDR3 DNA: TGTGCCAGCAGTTTGGGGGCCTCAGGGCAGCCCCAGCATTTT; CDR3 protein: CASSLGASGQPQHF
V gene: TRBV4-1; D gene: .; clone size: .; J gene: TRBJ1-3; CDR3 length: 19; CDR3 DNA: TGCGCCAGCAGCCAGGTTGAAGGCGGGGGCGCGAGGTCTGGAAACACCATATATTTT; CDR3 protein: CASSQVEGGGARSGNTIYF
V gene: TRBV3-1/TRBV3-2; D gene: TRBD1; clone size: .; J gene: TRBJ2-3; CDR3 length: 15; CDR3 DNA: TGTGCCAGCAGCCAAGGGGACAGGGGGCAGGGTACGCAGTATTTT; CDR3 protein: CASSQGDRGQGTQYF
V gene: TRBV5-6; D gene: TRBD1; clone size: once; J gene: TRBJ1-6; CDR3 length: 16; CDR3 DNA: TGTGCCAGCAGCACCACAGGGGGCCCATTAGGTTCACCCCTCCACTTT; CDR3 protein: CASSTTGGPLGSPLHF
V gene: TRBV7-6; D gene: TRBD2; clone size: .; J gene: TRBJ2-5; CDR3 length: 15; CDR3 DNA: TGTGCCAGCAGCTTTTGGCGGGGGAATCAAGAGACCCAGTACTTC; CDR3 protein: CASSFWRGNQETQYF
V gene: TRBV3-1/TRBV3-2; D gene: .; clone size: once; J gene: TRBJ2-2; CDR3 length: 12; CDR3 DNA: TGTGCCAGCAGCCGGAGGACCGGGGAGCTGTTTTTT; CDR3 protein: CASSRRTGELFF
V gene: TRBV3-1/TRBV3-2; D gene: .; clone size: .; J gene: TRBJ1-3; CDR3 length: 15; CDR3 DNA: TGTGCCAGCAGCCAAGCGCCGAGCTCTGGAAACACCATATATTTT; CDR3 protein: CASSQAPSSGNTIYF
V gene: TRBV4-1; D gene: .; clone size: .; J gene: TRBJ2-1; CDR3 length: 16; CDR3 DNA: TGCGCCAGCAGCCAAGATTTGGGAGGCTCCTACAATGAGCAGTTCTTC; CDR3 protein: CASSQDLGGSYNEQFF
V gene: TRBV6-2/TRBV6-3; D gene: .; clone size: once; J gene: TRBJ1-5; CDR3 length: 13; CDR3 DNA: TGTGCCAGCAGTCCCCCGGGGGAGGGGCCCCAGCATTTT; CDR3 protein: CASSPPGEGPQHF
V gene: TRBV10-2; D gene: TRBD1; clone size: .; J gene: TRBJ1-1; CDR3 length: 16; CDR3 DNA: TGCGCCAGCAGTGGCCTCAAGGGGGCCCCGGACACTGAAGCTTTCTTT; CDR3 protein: CASSGLKGAPDTEAFF
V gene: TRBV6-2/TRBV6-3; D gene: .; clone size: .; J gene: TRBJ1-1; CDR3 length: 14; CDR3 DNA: TGTGCCAGCAGTTACTCGGGGGGGAACACTGAAGCTTTCTTT; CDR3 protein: CASSYSGGNTEAFF
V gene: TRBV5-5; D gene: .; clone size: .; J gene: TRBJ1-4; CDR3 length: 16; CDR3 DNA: TGTGCCAGCAGCTTTGGTCCCCAGGCGACTAATGAAAAACTGTTTTTT; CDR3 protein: CASSFGPQATNEKLFF
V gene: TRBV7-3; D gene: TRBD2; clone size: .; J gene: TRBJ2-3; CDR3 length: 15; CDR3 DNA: TGTGCCAGCAGCCAAGCGGGGGGAAGCACAGATACGCAGTATTTT; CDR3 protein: CASSQAGGSTDTQYF
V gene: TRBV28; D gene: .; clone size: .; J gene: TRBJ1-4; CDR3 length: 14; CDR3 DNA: TGTGCCAGCAGGAGTCAGGGAAATAATGAAAAACTGTTTTTT; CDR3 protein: CASRSQGNNEKLFF
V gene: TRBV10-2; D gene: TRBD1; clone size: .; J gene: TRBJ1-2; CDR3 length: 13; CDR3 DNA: TGCGCCAGCACCGGACAGGGGGTGTATGGCTACACCTTC; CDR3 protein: CASTGQGVYGYTF
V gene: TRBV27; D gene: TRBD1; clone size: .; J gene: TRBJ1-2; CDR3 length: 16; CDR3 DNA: TGTGCCAGCAGTTTATTTTTTGACAGGGGACACTATGGCTACACCTTC; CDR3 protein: CASSLFFDRGHYGYTF
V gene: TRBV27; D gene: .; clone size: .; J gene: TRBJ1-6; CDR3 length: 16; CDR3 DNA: TGTGCCAGCAGTTTATCGTGGATGGGCGCTAATTCACCCCTCCACTTT; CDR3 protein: CASSLSWMGANSPLHF
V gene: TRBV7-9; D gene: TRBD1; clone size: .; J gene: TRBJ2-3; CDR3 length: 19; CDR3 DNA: TGTGCCAGCAGCCTAGTGGGGGAGCGACAGGGGCAACGCACAGATACGCAGTATTTT; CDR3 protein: CASSLVGERQGQRTDTQYF
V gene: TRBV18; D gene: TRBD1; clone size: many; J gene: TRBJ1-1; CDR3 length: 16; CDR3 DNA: TGTGCCAGCTCACACCACGGGGGACAGGAGAACACTGAAGCTTTCTTT; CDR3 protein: CASSHHGGQENTEAFF
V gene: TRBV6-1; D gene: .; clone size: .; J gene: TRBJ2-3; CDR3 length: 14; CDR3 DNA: TGTGCCAGCAGCGAAGGGGGAGTCCCAGATACGCAGTATTTT; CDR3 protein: CASSEGGVPDTQYF
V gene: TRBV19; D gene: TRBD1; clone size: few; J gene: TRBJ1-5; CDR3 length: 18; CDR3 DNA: TGTGCCAGTAGTTTCCAGGACAGGGGGTATCGGAGTAATCAGCCCCAGCATTTT; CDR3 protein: CASSFQDRGYRSNQPQHF
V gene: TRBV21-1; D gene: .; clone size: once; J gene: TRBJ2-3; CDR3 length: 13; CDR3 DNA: TGTGCCAGCAGCACGAAACGGCGAGGGCAGCAGTATTTT; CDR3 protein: CASSTKRRGQQYF
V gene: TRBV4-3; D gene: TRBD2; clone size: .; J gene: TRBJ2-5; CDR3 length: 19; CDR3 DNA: TGCGCCAGCAGCCAAGATATAGCGGGGGGGGACGGTGGACTACTAACCCAGTACTTC; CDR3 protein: CASSQDIAGGDGGLLTQYF
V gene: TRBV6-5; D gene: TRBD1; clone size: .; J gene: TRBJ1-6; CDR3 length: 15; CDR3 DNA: TGTGCCAGCAGGCCCGACAGGGGAGGGAATTCACCCCTCCACTTT; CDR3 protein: CASRPDRGGNSPLHF
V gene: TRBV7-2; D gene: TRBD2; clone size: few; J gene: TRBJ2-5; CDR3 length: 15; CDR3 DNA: TGTGCCAGCAGCTCCGGGGGGGCCGGGCAAGAGACCCAGTACTTC; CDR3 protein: CASSSGGAGQETQYF
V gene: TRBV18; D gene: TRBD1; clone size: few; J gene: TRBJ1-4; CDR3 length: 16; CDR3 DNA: TGTGCCAGCTCACCAGGAAGGCCAGGGGGAAAGGAAAAACTGTTTTTT; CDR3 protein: CASSPGRPGGKEKLFF
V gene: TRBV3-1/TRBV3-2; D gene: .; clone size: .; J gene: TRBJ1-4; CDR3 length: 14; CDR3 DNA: TGTGCCAGCAGCCAAGTTCCCGGGAATGAAAAACTGTTTTTT; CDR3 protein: CASSQVPGNEKLFF
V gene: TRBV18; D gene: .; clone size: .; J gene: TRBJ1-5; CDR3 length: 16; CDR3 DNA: TGTGCCAGCTCCCTGGGAGACAGGACCTTCAATCAGCCCCAGCATTTT; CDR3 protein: CASSLGDRTFNQPQHF
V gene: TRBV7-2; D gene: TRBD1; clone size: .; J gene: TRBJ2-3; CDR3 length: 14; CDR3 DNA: TGTGCCAGCGGCCAGGACAGGGTCCAAGATACGCAGTATTTT; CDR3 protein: CASGQDRVQDTQYF
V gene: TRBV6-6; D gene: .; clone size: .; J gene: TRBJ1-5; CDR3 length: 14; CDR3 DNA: TGTGCCAGCAGCCTCCCAGGGGATAATCAGCCCCAGCATTTT; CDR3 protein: CASSLPGDNQPQHF
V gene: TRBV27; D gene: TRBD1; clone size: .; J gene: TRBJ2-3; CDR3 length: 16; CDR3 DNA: TGTGCCAGCAGTTTAAAATTGGGACAGGGTGCAGATACGCAGTATTTT; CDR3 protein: CASSLKLGQGADTQYF
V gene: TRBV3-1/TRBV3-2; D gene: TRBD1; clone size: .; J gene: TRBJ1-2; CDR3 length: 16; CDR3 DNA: TGTGCCAGCAGCCAACCCTTGGGACAGGGTGACTATGGCTACACCTTC; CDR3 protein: CASSQPLGQGDYGYTF
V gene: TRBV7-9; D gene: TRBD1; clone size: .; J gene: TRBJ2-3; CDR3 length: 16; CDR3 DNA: TGTGCCAGCAGCCCATATCAGGGGGCACCCACAGATACGCAGTATTTT; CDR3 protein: CASSPYQGAPTDTQYF
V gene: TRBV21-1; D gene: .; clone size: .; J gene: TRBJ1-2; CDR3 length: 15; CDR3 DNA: TGTGCCAGCAACCCCTCAGGGGGAGCTAACTATGGCTACACCTTC; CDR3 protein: CASNPSGGANYGYTF
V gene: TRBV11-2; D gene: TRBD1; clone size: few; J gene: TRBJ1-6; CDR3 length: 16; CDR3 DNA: TGTGCCAGCAGCAGGGACAGGGGGCTTAAGAATTCACCCCTCCACTTT; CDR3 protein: CASSRDRGLKNSPLHF
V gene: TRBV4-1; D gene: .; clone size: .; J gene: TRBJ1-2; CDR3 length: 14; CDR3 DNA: TGCGCCAGCAGCCAGGGCCAGGGGTATGGTGGCTACACCTTC; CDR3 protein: CASSQGQGYGGYTF
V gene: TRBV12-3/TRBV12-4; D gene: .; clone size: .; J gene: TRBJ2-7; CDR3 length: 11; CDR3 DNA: TGTGCCAGCAGTAATCGGTACGAGCAGTACTTC; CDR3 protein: CASSNRYEQYF
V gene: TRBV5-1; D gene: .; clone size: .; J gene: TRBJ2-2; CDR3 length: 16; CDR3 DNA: TGCGCCAGCAGCTTCGTCCGGGGGTCGAACACCGGGGAGCTGTTTTTT; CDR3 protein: CASSFVRGSNTGELFF
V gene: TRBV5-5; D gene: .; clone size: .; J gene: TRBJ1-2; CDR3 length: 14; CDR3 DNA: TGTGCCAGCTCCCGACCCGACAGGCCGCATGGCTACACCTTC; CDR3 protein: CASSRPDRPHGYTF
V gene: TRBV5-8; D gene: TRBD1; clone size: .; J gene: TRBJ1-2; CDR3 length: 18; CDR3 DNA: TGTGCCAGCAGCTTGGCCAAGGAGGTCTACAGGGGGTTGTATGGCTACACCTTC; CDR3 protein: CASSLAKEVYRGLYGYTF
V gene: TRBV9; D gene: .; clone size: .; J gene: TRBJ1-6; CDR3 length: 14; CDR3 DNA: TGTGCCAGCAGCCCCACAGGTCTGGTTTCACCCCTCCACTTT; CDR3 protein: CASSPTGLVSPLHF
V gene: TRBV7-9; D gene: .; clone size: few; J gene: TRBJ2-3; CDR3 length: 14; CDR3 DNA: TGTGCCAGCACCGATCAGGGTGAAGGAGATACGCAGTATTTT; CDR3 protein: CASTDQGEGDTQYF
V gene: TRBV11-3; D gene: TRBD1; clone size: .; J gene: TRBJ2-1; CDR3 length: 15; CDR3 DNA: TGTGCCAGCTCGAGGGGGCAAAGGTCCTACAATGAGCAGTTCTTC; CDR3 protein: CASSRGQRSYNEQFF
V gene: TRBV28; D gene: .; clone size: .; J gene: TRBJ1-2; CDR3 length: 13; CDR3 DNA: TGTGCCAGCAGTGCTGCGGGCTCGTATGGCTACACCTTC; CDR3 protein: CASSAAGSYGYTF
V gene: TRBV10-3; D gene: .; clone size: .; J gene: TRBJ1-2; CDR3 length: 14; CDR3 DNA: TGTGCCATCACCCAAGATGGGGCCAACTATGGCTACACCTTC; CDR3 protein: CAITQDGANYGYTF
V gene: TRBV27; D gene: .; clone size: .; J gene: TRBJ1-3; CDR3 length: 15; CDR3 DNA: TGTGCCAGCAGTTTAGTGCACGAGTCTGGAAACACCATATATTTT; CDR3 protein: CASSLVHESGNTIYF
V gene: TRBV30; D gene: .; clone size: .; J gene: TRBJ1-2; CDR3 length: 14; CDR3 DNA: TGTGCCTGTGGACACTTGAGGACAGCTTATGGCTACACCTTC; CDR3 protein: CACGHLRTAYGYTF
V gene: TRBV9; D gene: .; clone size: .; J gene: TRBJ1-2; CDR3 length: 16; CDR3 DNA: TGTGCCAGCAGCTCCACGGGGGGAGGGAGGGGATATGGCTACACCTTC; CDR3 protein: CASSSTGGGRGYGYTF
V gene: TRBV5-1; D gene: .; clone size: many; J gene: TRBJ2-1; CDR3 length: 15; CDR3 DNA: TGCGCCAGCAGCGAGTTGGGACACGGGGCAGATGAGCAGTTCTTC; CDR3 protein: CASSELGHGADEQFF
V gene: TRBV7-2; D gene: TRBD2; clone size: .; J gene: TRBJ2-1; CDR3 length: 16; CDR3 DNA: TGTGCCAGCAGCCCCCACCCGCGGGGGGGCCTCCATGAGCAGTTCTTC; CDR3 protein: CASSPHPRGGLHEQFF